This T cell receptor (beta chain) was found in a study of T cells in Graves' hyperthyroidism and ophthalmopathy. The diagnostic basis comprised clinical symptoms, serum thyroxine and TRAb, thyroid ultrasound and orbital computed tomography. Using RNA transcripts as the source, TCR beta CDR3 regions were amplified. When the TCR CDR3 underwent first-round RT-PCR, the HTBI primer set was used. TCRdb independently ran MiXCR on the multiplex PCR reads; one entry per CDR3 protein. The table records 480,000 or so distinct CDR3 sequences, 40% to 50% of them present only once. This clonotype was seen many times. The antigen remains unidentified. Germline and junction disagree at one end, which may indicate a read error. The germline gives CDR1 SGHRS, CDR2 YFSETQ. This CDR3 has 12 amino acids. Study findings and constraints: Ophthalmopathy got predicted by the model a median roughly 6.1 months before its onset. Most thyroid clonotypes expanded above 0.001 were also detected in blood.

The material sequenced was peripheral blood or thyroid tissue (not recorded which). The chain couples TRBV5-1 to TRBJ2-6, with no clear D. This sequence was found in an adult woman with Graves' disease, either hyperthyroidism or ophthalmopathy (not recorded which). The CDR3: CASGLRANVLTF. The CDR3 DNA reads as TGCGCCAGCGGCTTGAGGGCCAACGTCCTGACTTTC.